The 26 T cell receptor beta chains below were found in one sample sequenced in a study of control samples from healthy donors and cancer patients. Measured with immunoSEQ multiplex PCR; TCRdb has only the in-frame clones, and not every one. This table holds about 58,000 clones, 70% to 90% found once. Material: PBMCs. These receptors were collected from a woman aged 55-70 years with lung cancer.

This chain uses TRBV6-5 with TRBJ2-2; D is ambiguous. V lost 7 bases and J lost 0, with 9 bases in between. The CDR3 extends over 14 amino acids. The germline gives CDR1 MNHEY, CDR2 SVGAGI. In nucleotides, the CDR3 is TGTGCCAGCAACCTACTCGCGAACACCGGGGAGCTGTTTTTT. Its translation: CASNLLANTGELFF.

The rearrangement links TRBV5-1 to TRBJ2-2, with 8 bases identical to TRBD2. V trimming: 10 bases; J trimming: 4 bases; junction bases outside the gene matches: 9. The CDR3 is 14 amino acids. Germline V gene sequence: CDR1 SGHRS, CDR2 YFSETQ. The DNA for the CDR3 is TGCGCCGGTCGGGAGGGCGCGACCACCGGGGAGCTGTTTTTT. It yields the protein CAGREGATTGELFF.

V gene TRBV27 combines with J gene TRBJ2-7, with TRBD1 as a possible D gene (5 bases). The CDR3 has 15 residues. The ends were cut back, 5 bases at V and 2 bases at J, with 16 bases in the middle. The V gene's germline CDR1 is MNHEY and CDR2 SMNVEV (reference sequence). The CDR3 bases are TGTGCCAGCAGTCGCCTAGGGGTGGCAGCCTACGAGCAGTACTTC. Residues: CASSRLGVAAYEQYF.

J is TRBJ1-3 and V is TRBV6-5, with unresolved D. Germline CDR1 MNHEY, CDR2 SVGAGI. Trimming stripped 0 bases from V and 9 bases from J, with 3 bases between. CDR3 length equals 11 residues. CDR3 sequence: CASSYSGTIYF. The CDR3 nucleotides read TGTGCCAGCAGTTACTCCGGCACCATATATTTT.

CDR3 residues: CASSLLRTSGSQAKNIQYF. The CDR3 DNA is TGTGCCAGCAGTTTGTTGAGGACTAGCGGGAGTCAAGCCAAAAACATTCAGTACTTC. The chain joins TRBV27 to TRBJ2-4; 13 positions agree with TRBD2. CDR1 is MNHEY, CDR2 SMNVEV, per germline (reference sequence). Germline trimming cut 3 bases from V and 0 bases from J; bases unmatched to any gene: 8. The CDR3 runs to 19 residues.

The chain has TRBV6-5 and TRBJ1-1, with unresolved D. Per germline, CDR1 MNHEY and CDR2 SVGAGI. This CDR3 spans 14 amino acids. Between the trimmed V and J ends, which lost 1 base and 1 base, there was a span of 7 bases. The CDR3 DNA reads as TGTGCCAGCAGTTACTTGGGCAGGAACACTGAAGCTTTCTTT. Translation gives CASSYLGRNTEAFF.

The chain recombines TRBV7-2 with TRBJ1-1; unclear D gene. Trimming stripped 4 bases from V and 5 bases from J, with 8 bases between. The CDR3 spans 12 residues. Germline CDR1 SGHTA, CDR2 FQGNSA. This CDR3 reads CASSSHFTEAFF. Here the CDR3 DNA reads TGTGCCAGCAGCTCCCATTTTACTGAAGCTTTCTTT.

The chain couples TRBV5-1 to TRBJ1-5; D possibly corresponds to TRBD1 (5 bases). Germline V gene data show CDR1 as SGHRS and CDR2 as YFSETQ. This CDR3 spans 14 amino acids. V dropped 4 bases and J dropped 0 bases, with 8 bases sitting between them. The CDR3 nucleotides read TGCGCCAGCAGCCCAGGGAATAGCAATCAGCCCCAGCATTTT. Its translation: CASSPGNSNQPQHF. The full variable domain, in which reference TRBV5-1 and TRBJ1-5 provide the parts outside the CDR3, is KAGVTQTPRYLIKTRGQQVTLSCSPISGHRSVSWYQQTPGQGLQFLFEYFSETQRNKGNFPGRFSGRQFSNSRSEMNVSTLELGDSALYLCASSPGNSNQPQHFGDGTRLSIL.

This clone was picked up one time. The chain combines TRBV5-1 with TRBJ1-1; unclear D gene. This CDR3 is built from 14 residues. The germline gives CDR1 SGHRS, CDR2 YFSETQ. With 0 bases removed from V and 3 bases from J, the gap between germline ends came to 9 bases. The CDR3 sequence is CASSLAQVDTEAFF. Here the CDR3 DNA reads TGCGCCAGCAGCTTGGCGCAGGTGGACACTGAAGCTTTCTTT.

The V and J genes are TRBV6-5 and TRBJ1-6, with 10 bases aligning to TRBD1. With 6 bases clipped from V and 9 bases from J, the junction kept 2 bases outside the gene matches. This CDR3 has 13 residues. The V gene's germline CDR1 is MNHEY and CDR2 SVGAGI. The CDR3 sequence: CASRGQGLSPLHF. For the CDR3, the DNA is TGTGCCAGCAGGGGACAGGGGCTTTCACCCCTCCACTTT.

This rearrangement joins TRBV19 to TRBJ1-4, with D possibly matching TRBD1 (6 bases). The V gene lost 8 bases and the J gene lost 4 bases, with 14 bases spanning the gap. CDR3 length: 14 residues. CDR1 is LNHDA and CDR2 is SQIVND in the germline V gene (reference sequence). This CDR3 reads CASGVGQLNEKLFF. The CDR3 DNA is TGTGCCAGTGGCGTGGGACAACTTAATGAAAAACTGTTTTTT.

This clone was observed a few times. The chain links TRBV7-3 to TRBJ2-1; 9 bases align to TRBD2. V was pared by 5 bases and J by 2 bases, with 10 bases of the junction left unmatched. CDR1 SGHTA and CDR2 FQGTGA come from the germline V gene. The CDR3 loop spans 17 amino acids. CDR3: CASSRTGLAFTYNEQFF. The CDR3 DNA reads TGTGCCAGCAGCCGGACCGGACTAGCGTTCACCTACAATGAGCAGTTCTTC. Combining the CDR3 with reference TRBV7-3 and TRBJ2-1 gives the whole variable domain GAGVSQTPSNKVTEKGKYVELRCDPISGHTALYWYRQSLGQGPEFLIYFQGTGAADDSGLPNDRFFAVRPEGSVSTLKIQRTERGDSAVYLCASSRTGLAFTYNEQFFGPGTRLTVL.

The chain uses TRBV7-9 and TRBJ2-3; perhaps D is TRBD1 or TRBD2 (7 bases each). CDR3 size: 15 residues. Trimming left V 5 bases short and J 4 bases short, with 16 bases between. The germline V gene encodes CDR1 SEHNR and CDR2 FQNEAQ (reference sequence). The CDR3 spells CASSLIRGRADTQYF. The CDR3 DNA reads as TGTGCCAGCAGCCTGATCAGGGGGAGGGCAGATACGCAGTATTTT.

J is TRBJ1-3 and V is TRBV9; D is perhaps TRBD1 (6 bases). The V end was cut by 2 bases, the J end by 2 bases, with 8 bases between. The CDR3 has 14 amino acids. The germline CDR1 and CDR2 sequences are SGDLS and YYNGEE. The CDR3 here is CASSVQGPGNTIYF. The CDR3 DNA reads TGTGCCAGCAGCGTGCAGGGGCCTGGAAACACCATATATTTT.

The J gene is TRBJ1-1, the V gene TRBV5-1; D not certain. This CDR3 has 13 residues. Trimming removed 5 bases at V and 3 bases at J, with 11 bases between. The germline V gene encodes CDR1 SGHRS and CDR2 YFSETQ. This CDR3 is CASSRDGYTEAFF. The CDR3 nucleotides are TGCGCCAGCAGTAGAGACGGGTACACTGAAGCTTTCTTT. The variable domain in full, with the rest retrieved from reference TRBV5-1 and TRBJ1-1, is KAGVTQTPRYLIKTRGQQVTLSCSPISGHRSVSWYQQTPGQGLQFLFEYFSETQRNKGNFPGRFSGRQFSNSRSEMNVSTLELGDSALYLCASSRDGYTEAFFGQGTRLTVV.

This clone was seen just once. The J gene is TRBJ2-2, the V gene TRBV6-5, with D uncertain. V was cut by 7 bases and J by 4 bases, with 13 bases left in between. Germline V CDR1 and CDR2: MNHEY, SVGAGI. The CDR3 spans 14 residues. The CDR3 nucleotides read TGTGCCAGCACCCCGGGCGTCTCCACCGGGGAGCTGTTTTTT. This sequence encodes CASTPGVSTGELFF.

This sequence joins TRBV5-1 and TRBJ1-2; D gene uncertain. With 0 bases removed from V and 4 bases from J, the gap between germline ends came to 13 bases. The germline CDR1 and CDR2 sequences are SGHRS and YFSETQ. This CDR3 is 15 amino acids long. The CDR3 loop is CASSLEGNSVYGYTF. CDR3 coding DNA: TGCGCCAGCAGCTTGGAGGGCAACTCCGTCTATGGCTACACCTTC.

The CDR3 region is CASSEAPGTANYGYTF. The CDR3 nucleotides are TGTGCCAGCAGTGAAGCCCCCGGGACAGCTAACTATGGCTACACCTTC. The gene calls are TRBV6-4 and TRBJ1-2; 7 bases align to TRBD1. Trimming took 3 bases from V and 0 from J; bases not matched to a gene: 7. CDR1 and CDR2 from the germline V gene are MRHNA and SNTAGT. The CDR3 loop spans 16 amino acids.

This chain uses TRBV12-3 or TRBV12-4 with TRBJ1-2, with a tentative D call TRBD1 (5 bases). V was cut by 6 bases and J by 9 bases, with 11 bases left in between. The CDR3 has 11 amino acids. CDR3 region: CASSPRGSYTF. CDR3 coding DNA: TGTGCCAGCAGCCCCCGGGGGAGCTACACCTTC.

The chain uses TRBV29-1 and TRBJ1-2; a weak D match, TRBD1 (5 bases). CDR1 SQVTM and CDR2 ANQGSEA come from the germline V gene. Trimming left V 7 bases short and J 3 bases short, with 12 bases between. There are 12 residues in the CDR3. The CDR3 coding sequence is TGCAGCGCGGGGGGGATGGACTATGGCTACACCTTC. Translated, it gives CSAGGMDYGYTF.

The rearrangement links TRBV24-1 to TRBJ1-4; D is possibly TRBD1 (5 bases). The CDR3 consists of 18 residues. Germline CDR1 KGHDR, CDR2 SFDVKD. V was pared by 0 bases and J by 5 bases, with 18 bases between. CDR3 protein: CATSDLQREGRENEKLFF. The CDR3 nucleotides read TGTGCCACCAGTGATTTGCAGAGGGAGGGGAGAGAAAATGAAAAACTGTTTTTT.

This sequence joins TRBV5-4 and TRBJ2-7; TRBD1 agrees at 8 bases. Germline values: CDR1 SGHNT, CDR2 YYREEE (reference sequence). This CDR3 is 12 amino acids long. Trimming removed 4 bases from V and 5 bases from J; junction bases left unmatched: 2. CDR3 protein: CASSPRGHEQYF. The CDR3 bases are TGTGCCAGCAGCCCCAGGGGGCACGAGCAGTACTTC.

J is TRBJ2-3 and V is TRBV20-1; D is ambiguous. In germline, CDR1 is DFQATT, CDR2 SNEGSKA (reference sequence). This CDR3 spans 13 amino acids. V lost 3 bases and J 5 bases, leaving 12 bases between the germline ends. The CDR3 sequence: CSASRNPRDTQYF. CDR3 coding DNA: TGCAGTGCTAGTCGGAACCCAAGAGATACGCAGTATTTT.

The V gene is TRBV28, the J gene TRBJ1-6; 9 nucleotides agree with TRBD1. J lost 7 bases, V lost 7 bases, and 17 bases had no gene match. The CDR3 is made up of 18 amino acids. The germline gives CDR1 MDHEN, CDR2 SYDVKM. The CDR3 is CASTLYHSGTGRNSPLHF. The CDR3, as DNA: TGTGCCAGCACCCTTTACCACTCCGGGACAGGGAGGAATTCACCCCTCCACTTT.

V is TRBV29-1 and J is TRBJ1-2; maybe TRBD1 (6 bases). Per germline, CDR1 SQVTM and CDR2 ANQGSEA. The CDR3 has 15 amino acids. The CDR3 loop is CTPSDLQGLYSGYTF. The DNA of the CDR3 is TGCACACCTTCGGACCTACAGGGTCTTTACAGTGGCTACACCTTC.

This clone was detected only a few times. The J gene is TRBJ1-1, the V gene TRBV5-1; the D is unclear. Germline values: CDR1 SGHRS, CDR2 YFSETQ. V was cut by 0 bases and J by 11 bases, with 17 bases left in between. The length of the CDR3 is 14 residues. The CDR3 nucleotides are TGCGCCAGCAGCTTGGATCAGACACCATCGGCGGCTTTCTTT. It encodes CASSLDQTPSAAFF. Filled out from reference TRBV5-1 and TRBJ1-1, the complete variable domain reads KAGVTQTPRYLIKTRGQQVTLSCSPISGHRSVSWYQQTPGQGLQFLFEYFSETQRNKGNFPGRFSGRQFSNSRSEMNVSTLELGDSALYLCASSLDQTPSAAFFGQGTRLTVV.